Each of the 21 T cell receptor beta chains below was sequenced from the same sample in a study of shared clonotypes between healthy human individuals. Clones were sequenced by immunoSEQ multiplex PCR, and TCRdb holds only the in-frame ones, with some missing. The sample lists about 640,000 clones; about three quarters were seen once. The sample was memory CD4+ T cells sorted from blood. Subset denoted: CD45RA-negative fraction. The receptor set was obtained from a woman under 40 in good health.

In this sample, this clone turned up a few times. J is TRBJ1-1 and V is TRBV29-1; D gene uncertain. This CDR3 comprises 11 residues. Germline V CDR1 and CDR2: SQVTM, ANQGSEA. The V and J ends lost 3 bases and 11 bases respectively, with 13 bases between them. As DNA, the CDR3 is TGCAGCGTTGATAGGGCTCTGGGGGCTTTCTTT. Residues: CSVDRALGAFF.

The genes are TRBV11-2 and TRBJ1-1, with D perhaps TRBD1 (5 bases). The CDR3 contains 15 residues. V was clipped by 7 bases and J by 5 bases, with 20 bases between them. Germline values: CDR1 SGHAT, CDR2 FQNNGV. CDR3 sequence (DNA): TGTGCCAGCACCCCCCGGGTAGGGGTCGGGACTGAAGCTTTCTTT. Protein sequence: CASTPRVGVGTEAFF.

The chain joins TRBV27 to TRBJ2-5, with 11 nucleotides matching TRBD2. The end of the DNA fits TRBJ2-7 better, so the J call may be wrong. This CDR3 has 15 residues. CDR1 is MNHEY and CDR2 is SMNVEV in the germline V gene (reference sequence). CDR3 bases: TGTGCCAGCGGGTCTGGACTAGCGGGCACCTACGAGCAGTACTTC. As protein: CASGSGLAGTYEQYF.

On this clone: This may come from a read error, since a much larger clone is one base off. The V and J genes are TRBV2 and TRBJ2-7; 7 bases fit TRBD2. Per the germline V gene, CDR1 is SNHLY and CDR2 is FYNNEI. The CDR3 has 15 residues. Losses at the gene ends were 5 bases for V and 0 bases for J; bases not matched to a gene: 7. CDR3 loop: CASSLASGSSYEQYF. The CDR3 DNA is TGTGCCAGCAGTTTAGCTAGCGGCAGCTCCTACGAGCAGTACTTC.

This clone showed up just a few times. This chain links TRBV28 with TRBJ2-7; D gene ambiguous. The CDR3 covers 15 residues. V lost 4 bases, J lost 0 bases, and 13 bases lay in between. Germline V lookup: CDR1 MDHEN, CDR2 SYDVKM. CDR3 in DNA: TGTGCCAGCAGTTCCCCGACCCCCAGCTCCTACGAGCAGTACTTC. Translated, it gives CASSSPTPSSYEQYF.

The chain's CDR3 is CASSVLYGYTF. The CDR3 bases are TGTGCCAGCAGTGTCCTATATGGCTACACCTTC. V gene TRBV2 combines with J gene TRBJ1-2; D call uncertain. CDR1 SNHLY and CDR2 FYNNEI come from the germline V gene. Trimming shortened V by 4 bases and J by 5 bases, and 5 bases separated the two germline ends. This CDR3 is 11 amino acids long. The variable domain in full, with the rest retrieved from reference TRBV2 and TRBJ1-2, is EPEVTQTPSHQVTQMGQEVILRCVPISNHLYFYWYRQILGQKVEFLVSFYNNEISEKSEIFDDQFSVERPDGSNFTLKIRSTKLEDSAMYFCASSVLYGYTFGSGTRLTVV.

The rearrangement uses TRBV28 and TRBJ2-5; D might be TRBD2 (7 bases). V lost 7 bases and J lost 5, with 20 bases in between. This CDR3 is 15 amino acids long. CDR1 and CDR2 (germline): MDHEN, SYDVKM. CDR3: CASTPRGRGGETQYF. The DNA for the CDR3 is TGTGCCAGCACCCCCCGCGGGAGAGGGGGGGAGACCCAGTACTTC. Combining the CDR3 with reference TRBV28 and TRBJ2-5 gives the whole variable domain DVKVTQSSRYLVKRTGEKVFLECVQDMDHENMFWYRQDPGLGLRLIYFSYDVKMKEKGDIPEGYSVSREKKERFSLILESASTNQTSMYLCASTPRGRGGETQYFGPGTRLLVL.

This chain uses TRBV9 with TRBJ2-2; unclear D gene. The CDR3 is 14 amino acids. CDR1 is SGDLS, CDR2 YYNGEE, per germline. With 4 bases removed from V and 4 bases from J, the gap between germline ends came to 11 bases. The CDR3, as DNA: TGTGCCAGCAGCCCCACCCTAGTCACCGGGGAGCTGTTTTTT. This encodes CASSPTLVTGELFF.

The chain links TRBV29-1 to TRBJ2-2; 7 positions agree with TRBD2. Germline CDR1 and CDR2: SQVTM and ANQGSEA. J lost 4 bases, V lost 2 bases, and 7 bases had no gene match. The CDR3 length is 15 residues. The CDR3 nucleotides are TGCAGCGTTGAACCGGGGGGAAGGCGCACCGGGGAGCTGTTTTTT. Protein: CSVEPGGRRTGELFF.

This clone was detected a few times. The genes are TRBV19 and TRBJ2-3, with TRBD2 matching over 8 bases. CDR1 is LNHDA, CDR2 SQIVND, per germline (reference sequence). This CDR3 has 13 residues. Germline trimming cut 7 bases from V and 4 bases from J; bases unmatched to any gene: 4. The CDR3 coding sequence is TGTGCCAGTATGCTAGCGGGTGCAGATACGCAGTATTTT. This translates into CASMLAGADTQYF.

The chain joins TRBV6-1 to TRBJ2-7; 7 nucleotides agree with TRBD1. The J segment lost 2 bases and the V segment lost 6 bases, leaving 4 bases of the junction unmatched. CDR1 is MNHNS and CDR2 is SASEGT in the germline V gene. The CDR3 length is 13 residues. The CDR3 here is CASRVTGPYEQYF. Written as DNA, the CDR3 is TGTGCCAGCAGGGTGACAGGGCCCTACGAGCAGTACTTC.

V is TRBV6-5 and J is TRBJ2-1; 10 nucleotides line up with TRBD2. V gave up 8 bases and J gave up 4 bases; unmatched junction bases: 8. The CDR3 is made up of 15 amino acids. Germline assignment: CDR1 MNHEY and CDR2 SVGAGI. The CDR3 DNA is TGTGCCAGCGCATTGGGACTAGCGCTTTACAATGAGCAGTTCTTC. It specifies CASALGLALYNEQFF.

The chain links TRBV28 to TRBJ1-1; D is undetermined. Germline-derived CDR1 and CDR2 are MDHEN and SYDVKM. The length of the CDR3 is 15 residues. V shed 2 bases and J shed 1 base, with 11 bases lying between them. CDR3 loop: CASSLGTATNTEAFF. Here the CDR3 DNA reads TGTGCCAGCAGTTTAGGCACAGCCACGAACACTGAAGCTTTCTTT.

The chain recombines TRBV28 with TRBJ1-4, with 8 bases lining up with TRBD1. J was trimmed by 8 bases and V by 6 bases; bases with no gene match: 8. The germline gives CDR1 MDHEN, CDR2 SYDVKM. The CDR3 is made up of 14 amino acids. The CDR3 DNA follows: TGTGCCAGCAGACCTCAGGGGGCGGGGGAAAAACTGTTTTTT. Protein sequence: CASRPQGAGEKLFF. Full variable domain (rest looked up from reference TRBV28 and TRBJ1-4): DVKVTQSSRYLVKRTGEKVFLECVQDMDHENMFWYRQDPGLGLRLIYFSYDVKMKEKGDIPEGYSVSREKKERFSLILESASTNQTSMYLCASRPQGAGEKLFFGSGTQLSVL.

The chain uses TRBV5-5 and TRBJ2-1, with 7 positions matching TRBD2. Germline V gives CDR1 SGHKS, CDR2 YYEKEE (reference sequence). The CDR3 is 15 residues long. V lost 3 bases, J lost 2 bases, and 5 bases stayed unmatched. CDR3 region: CASSSGTNPYNEQFF. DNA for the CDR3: TGTGCCAGCAGCTCCGGGACTAATCCCTACAATGAGCAGTTCTTC.

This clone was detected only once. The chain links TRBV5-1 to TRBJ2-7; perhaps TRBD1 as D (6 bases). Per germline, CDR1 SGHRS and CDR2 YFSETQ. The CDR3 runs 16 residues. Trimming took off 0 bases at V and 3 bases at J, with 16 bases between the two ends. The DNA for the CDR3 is TGCGCCAGCAGCTTGGGGGGACAACCTAGTCTCTACGAGCAGTACTTC. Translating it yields CASSLGGQPSLYEQYF.

This CDR3 reads CASSRSKGGETQYF. The CDR3 DNA reads as TGTGCCAGCAGCCGTTCAAAGGGAGGAGAGACCCAGTACTTC. The gene calls are TRBV5-5 and TRBJ2-5; tentative D call: TRBD2 (6 bases). This CDR3 has 14 residues. Germline loops: CDR1 SGHKS, CDR2 YYEKEE (reference sequence). The V gene lost 4 bases and the J gene lost 4 bases, with 14 bases spanning the gap.

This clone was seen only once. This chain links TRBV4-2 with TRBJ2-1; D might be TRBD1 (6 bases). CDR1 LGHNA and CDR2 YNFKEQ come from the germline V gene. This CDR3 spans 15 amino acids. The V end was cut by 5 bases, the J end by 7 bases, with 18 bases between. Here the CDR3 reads CASSASGQTSNEQFF. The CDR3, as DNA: TGTGCCAGCAGCGCCTCCGGACAGACCTCTAATGAGCAGTTCTTC.

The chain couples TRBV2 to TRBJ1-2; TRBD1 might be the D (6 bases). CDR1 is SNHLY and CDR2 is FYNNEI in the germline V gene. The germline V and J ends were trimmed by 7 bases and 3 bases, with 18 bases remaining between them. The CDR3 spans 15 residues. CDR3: CASTGNRATDYGYTF. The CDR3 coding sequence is TGTGCCAGCACGGGAAACAGGGCGACGGACTATGGCTACACCTTC.

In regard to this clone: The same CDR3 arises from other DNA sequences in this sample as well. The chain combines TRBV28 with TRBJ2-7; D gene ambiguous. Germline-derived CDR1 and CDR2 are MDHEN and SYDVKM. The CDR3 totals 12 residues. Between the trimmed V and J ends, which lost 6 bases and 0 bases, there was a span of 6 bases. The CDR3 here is CASSLSSYEQYF. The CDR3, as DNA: TGTGCCAGCAGCCTCAGCTCCTACGAGCAGTACTTC.

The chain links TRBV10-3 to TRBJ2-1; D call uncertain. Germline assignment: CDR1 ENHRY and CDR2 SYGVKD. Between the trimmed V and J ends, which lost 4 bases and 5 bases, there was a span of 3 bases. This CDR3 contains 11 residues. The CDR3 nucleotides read TGTGCCATCAGTGCCAACAATGAGCAGTTCTTC. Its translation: CAISANNEQFF.